A selection of T cell receptor beta chains follows, all from one sample in a study of blood T cell repertoires in COVID-19. Method: immunoSEQ multiplex PCR; TCRdb's copy keeps in-frame clones and lacks some. In the table there are about 110,000 clones, around 68% of which are singletons. Material: peripheral blood. These receptor sequences come from a woman aged 60-70 years with acute or convalescent COVID-19. CDR3s include the opening cysteine and the closing phenylalanine or tryptophan. Each record gives: D gene, V gene, J gene, clone size, CDR3 protein, CDR3 DNA. The D gene is left open where the match is weak. Rows give clone size only sometimes, using once, few, many, or a class for an expanded clone.

D: .
V: TRBV4-2
J: TRBJ2-1
size: once
CDR3: CASSQDRGNNEQFF
DNA: TGTGCCAGCAGCCAAGATCGGGGGAACAATGAGCAGTTCTTC

D: TRBD1
V: TRBV5-1
J: TRBJ2-7
size: .
CDR3: CASSVSGQGTHEQYF
DNA: TGCGCCAGCAGCGTCTCGGGACAGGGTACCCACGAGCAGTACTTC

D: .
V: TRBV30
J: TRBJ2-2
size: .
CDR3: CAWSVFGAGELFF
DNA: .

D: TRBD2
V: TRBV30
J: TRBJ2-3
size: .
CDR3: CAWSLAGGGDTQYF
DNA: TGTGCCTGGAGCCTAGCGGGGGGGGGAGATACGCAGTATTTT

D: .
V: TRBV5-1
J: TRBJ2-3
size: .
CDR3: CASSRSGQGGTDTQYF
DNA: TGCGCCAGCAGCCGGAGCGGACAGGGAGGGACAGATACGCAGTATTTT

D: .
V: TRBV30
J: TRBJ2-7
size: .
CDR3: CAWSVRSEQYF
DNA: TGTGCCTGGAGTGTACGGAGCGAGCAGTACTTC

D: TRBD1
V: TRBV4-1
J: TRBJ1-4
size: .
CDR3: CASSSKTGFNEKLFF
DNA: TGCGCCAGCAGCTCCAAGACAGGGTTTAATGAAAAACTGTTTTTT

D: TRBD1
V: TRBV7-2
J: TRBJ1-2
size: few
CDR3: CASSRDRANYGYTF
DNA: TGTGCCAGCAGCAGGGACAGGGCTAACTATGGCTACACCTTC

D: TRBD1
V: TRBV6-2/TRBV6-3
J: TRBJ1-1
size: .
CDR3: CASSYGPGQGAEYTEAFF
DNA: TGTGCCAGCAGTTACGGTCCGGGGCAGGGGGCTGAGTACACTGAAGCTTTCTTT

D: TRBD2
V: TRBV6-5
J: TRBJ2-3
size: .
CDR3: CASLLSGGGTDTQYF
DNA: TGTGCCAGTCTGCTGAGCGGGGGAGGCACAGATACGCAGTATTTT

D: TRBD1
V: TRBV7-2
J: TRBJ1-4
size: .
CDR3: CASSAGQGEKLFF
DNA: TGTGCCAGCAGCGCAGGACAGGGGGAAAAACTGTTTTTT

D: .
V: TRBV29-1
J: TRBJ1-4
size: .
CDR3: CSVRQTTNEKLFF
DNA: TGCAGCGTGAGACAGACAACTAATGAAAAACTGTTTTTT

D: .
V: TRBV19
J: TRBJ1-2
size: .
CDR3: CASSPQGVYGYTF
DNA: TGTGCCAGTAGTCCACAGGGAGTCTATGGCTACACCTTC